The T cell receptor (beta chain) under discussion was sequenced for a study of PD-1 blockade in classical Hodgkin lymphoma. Whole-study findings and limits: Newly diagnosed patients reportedly trailed healthy donors in baseline TCR diversity. Those patients who began receiving nivolumab less than 1 year after ASCT had lower diversity, and they were excluded.

Germline lookup yields CDR1 MNHNS and CDR2 SASEGT. The CDR3 has 12 residues. The V end lost 4 bases, the J end lost 10 bases, and 13 bases lay between the germline ends. The sample holds a few counts of this clone. Its antigen is unidentified. Each patient experienced a relapse that followed autologous stem cell transplantation, and brentuximab vedotin exposure varied. Clones were read by immunoSEQ multiplex PCR, and TCRdb kept only the in-frame ones, dropping some. This sample has some 25,000 clones, with 67% found just once. The TCR sequence derives from a human donor with classical Hodgkin lymphoma. Sequenced here: peripheral blood mononuclear cells (PBMCs), sampled before the second cycle of nivolumab. The rearrangement links TRBV6-1 to TRBJ1-1; D is unclear. CDR3 residues: CASSVRLTGAFF. The DNA of the CDR3 is TGTGCCAGCAGTGTGCGCCTGACGGGAGCTTTCTTT.